This T cell receptor beta chain is from a study of shared T cell receptors in the human thymus. Germline loops: CDR1 MNHNY, CDR2 SVGAGI (reference sequence). The V segment lost 5 bases and the J segment 2 bases; nucleotides outside the gene matches: 4. The CDR3 spans 15 residues. Here immunoSEQ multiplex PCR was the method, and the copy in TCRdb shows in-frame clones only, minus some. The repertoire includes about 660,000 clones, roughly 86% of them detected once, and 0.0094% sits in the top ten. These data were also filed under a second study, of human thymus T cells.

The source is a boy in the first two years of life with a congenital heart defect. The gene calls are TRBV6-6 and TRBJ2-1; 9 nucleotides match TRBD2. The sample taken for sequencing was thymocytes. CDR3 coding DNA: TGTGCCAGCAGTGAGCGGGGGGACCCCTACAATGAGCAGTTCTTC. Translation: CASSERGDPYNEQFF.